The source of this T cell receptor (beta chain) is a study of response to subunit inactivated influenza vaccine. The study, taken as a whole, reports: Every seasonal influenza vaccination brings in few new T cells, the authors suggested.

Of note for this clonotype: Antigen specificity is unknown.

Using its own MiXCR run on the RT-PCR reads, TCRdb lists one record per CDR3 protein. The sample holds 550,000 to 600,000 distinct CDR3 sequences; roughly 10% are singletons and the top ten take roughly a tenth. Deletions cut 0 bases from V and 4 bases from J, with 10 bases between. This CDR3 is 14 amino acids long. Germline V gene sequence: CDR1 SGHRS, CDR2 YFSETQ. The chain employs TRBV5-1 and TRBJ2-5, with D uncertain. The clonotype comes from a man aged 50 to 59 who received an inactivated influenza vaccine. Sequenced here: PBMCs from blood, sampled on the day of vaccination. The CDR3 nucleotides are TGCGCCAGCAGCTTGGGGTCTAGTCCAGAGACCCAGTACTTC. Translating it yields CASSLGSSPETQYF.